These 18 T cell receptor beta chains share one sample of origin, sequenced in a study of chemoradiotherapy in HPV16-positive cancers. Measured with immunoSEQ multiplex PCR; TCRdb has only the in-frame clones, and not every one. There are around 13,000 clones in the sample; approximately 85% occur only once, and approximately 5.7% lies in the top ten. The starting material was blood, obtained from a patient who underwent chemoradiotherapy. The receptors come from a human donor with HPV-associated anogenital cancer.

J is TRBJ2-5 and V is TRBV2; 15 nucleotides align to TRBD2. The CDR3 is 17 residues long. Per germline, CDR1 SNHLY and CDR2 FYNNEI. Trimming at V came to 0 bases and at J to 5 bases, leaving 4 bases not matched to a gene. The CDR3 DNA is TGTGCCAGCAGTGAAGCGCAGGGGACTAGCGGGGGGGAGACCCAGTACTTC. Translated: CASSEAQGTSGGETQYF.

V usage is TRBV19 and J usage is TRBJ2-2, with D tentatively TRBD2 (7 bases). The CDR3 has 15 amino acids. Germline V gene data show CDR1 as LNHDA and CDR2 as SQIVND (reference sequence). Trimming pared 5 bases from V and 4 bases from J, leaving 14 bases between. The chain's CDR3 is CASSAGRGATGELFF. The CDR3 nucleotides are TGTGCCAGTAGTGCGGGGAGGGGGGCCACCGGGGAGCTGTTTTTT.

CDR3 nucleotide sequence: TGTGCCAGCAGTTTATGGTTGAACACTGAAGCTTTCTTT. It yields the protein CASSLWLNTEAFF. The chain carries TRBV5-4 and TRBJ1-1; D not resolved. Germline assignment: CDR1 SGHNT and CDR2 YYREEE (reference sequence). The CDR3 extends over 13 amino acids. The V end lost 5 bases, the J end lost 0 bases, and 8 bases lay between the germline ends.

This chain links TRBV29-1 with TRBJ1-2; 10 nucleotides agree with TRBD1. Trimming took 6 bases from V and 6 from J; bases not matched to a gene: 4. The CDR3 runs 12 residues. From germline, CDR1 is SQVTM and CDR2 ANQGSEA. Here the CDR3 reads CSVKTGGHGYTF. The CDR3 DNA reads TGCAGCGTGAAGACAGGGGGCCATGGCTACACCTTC.

By its share, this clone is large. This chain links TRBV5-1 with TRBJ1-1; D unresolved. The V gene's germline CDR1 is SGHRS and CDR2 YFSETQ. Deletions cut 1 base from V and 7 bases from J, with 17 bases between. The length of the CDR3 is 15 residues. The CDR3 spells CASSLITPLDHEAFF. The CDR3 region has the DNA TGCGCCAGCAGCTTGATTACTCCGCTGGACCATGAAGCTTTCTTT.

The chain carries TRBV7-2 and TRBJ1-3; no definite D call. The germline CDR1 and CDR2 sequences are SGHTA and FQGNSA. With 5 bases removed from V and 3 bases from J, the gap between germline ends came to 17 bases. This CDR3 comprises 16 residues. CDR3 sequence reads: CASSPARGIGGNTIYF. The CDR3 bases are TGTGCCAGCAGCCCCGCCCGGGGAATCGGTGGAAACACCATATATTTT.

The rearrangement links TRBV5-4 to TRBJ2-2, with TRBD1 identical over 7 bases. The CDR3 contains 16 residues. Unmatched junction bases numbered 15, after V lost 6 bases and J lost 7 bases. CDR1 is SGHNT, CDR2 YYREEE, per germline (reference sequence). The CDR3 DNA reads TGTGCCAGCATCCGGACAGGCAGGGGGTTTAGCGGGGAGCTGTTTTTT. Its translation is CASIRTGRGFSGELFF.

In nucleotides, the CDR3 is TGTGCCATCAAGTACTCTATAATCTACAATGAGCAGTTCTTC. As protein: CAIKYSIIYNEQFF. The chain couples TRBV10-3 to TRBJ2-1; D is unresolved. Looked up from germline, CDR1 is ENHRY and CDR2 is SYGVKD. The CDR3 loop spans 14 amino acids. V lost 7 bases to trimming and J lost 3 bases, with 13 bases between them.

The chain couples TRBV2 to TRBJ1-1, with D unclear. V lost 6 bases and J 0 bases, leaving 5 bases between the germline ends. This CDR3 contains 12 residues. CDR1 is SNHLY, CDR2 FYNNEI, per germline. CDR3 coding DNA: TGTGCCAGCAGGAGGATGAACACTGAAGCTTTCTTT. As protein: CASRRMNTEAFF.

Here the CDR3 reads CASSQAGNTEAFF. In nucleotides, the CDR3 is TGTGCCAGCAGCCAAGCAGGGAACACTGAAGCTTTCTTT. The chain joins TRBV4-2 to TRBJ1-1; D remains unclear. The CDR3 is made up of 13 amino acids. The V and J ends lost 1 base and 1 base respectively, with 4 bases between them. Germline V CDR1 and CDR2: LGHNA, YNFKEQ.

The chain uses TRBV4-1 and TRBJ1-3; TRBD1 aligns across 8 bases. The germline gives CDR1 MGHRA, CDR2 YSYEKL. The CDR3 loop spans 16 amino acids. With V trimmed by 6 bases and J by 5 bases, 12 bases remained unmatched. CDR3 region: CASSKASGQERNTIYF. CDR3 in DNA: TGCGCCAGCAGTAAAGCCTCGGGACAGGAGAGAAACACCATATATTTT.

The V gene is TRBV2, the J gene TRBJ1-2, with D possibly matching TRBD1 (5 bases). This CDR3 spans 15 amino acids. The germline V and J ends were trimmed by 1 base and 4 bases, with 13 bases remaining between them. In germline, CDR1 is SNHLY, CDR2 FYNNEI. The DNA of the CDR3 is TGTGCCAGCAGTGAAGGCTCAGGGATTGGCTATGGCTACACCTTC. Translation: CASSEGSGIGYGYTF.

The CDR3 coding sequence is TGTGCCAGCAGGGGGGGGGATGAGCAGTTCTTC. Residues: CASRGGDEQFF. The chain combines TRBV6-5 with TRBJ2-1; 7 nucleotides match TRBD2. CDR3 size: 11 residues. V was pared by 6 bases and J by 8 bases, with 1 base of the junction left unmatched. Germline loops: CDR1 MNHEY, CDR2 SVGAGI.

The chain is built from TRBV6-1 and TRBJ1-2, with D perhaps matching TRBD1 (6 bases). CDR1 is MNHNS and CDR2 is SASEGT in the germline V gene. The length of the CDR3 is 15 residues. With 8 bases removed from V and 4 bases from J, the gap between germline ends came to 20 bases. The CDR3 nucleotides are TGTGCCAGCGCTAAAGGCCGGGACACCTCCTATGGCTACACCTTC. Protein: CASAKGRDTSYGYTF.

This chain joins TRBV5-6 and TRBJ1-1; unclear D gene. CDR3 size: 14 residues. Trimming removed 2 bases from V and 10 bases from J, with 18 bases in between. Germline assignment: CDR1 SGHDT and CDR2 YYEEEE. The CDR3 region is CASSLFQAALVAFF. The CDR3, as DNA: TGTGCCAGCAGCTTATTTCAGGCAGCCCTGGTAGCTTTCTTT.

The genes are TRBV5-4 and TRBJ2-4; 9 positions agree with TRBD1. The CDR3 is 17 residues long. CDR1 is SGHNT, CDR2 YYREEE, per germline (reference sequence). The trim removed 4 bases at V and 2 bases at J, leaving 10 bases unmatched. CDR3 protein: CASSPETGGASKNIQYF. The CDR3 bases are TGTGCCAGCAGCCCCGAAACAGGGGGCGCATCCAAAAACATTCAGTACTTC.

The genes are TRBV2 and TRBJ2-5; 7 bases are a match to TRBD2. The CDR3 runs 14 residues. V was pared by 3 bases and J by 6 bases, with 7 bases of the junction left unmatched. The germline gives CDR1 SNHLY, CDR2 FYNNEI. The CDR3 reads CASSEGAGIKTQYF. Here the CDR3 DNA reads TGTGCCAGCAGTGAGGGAGCGGGGATCAAGACCCAGTACTTC.

V and J are TRBV7-9 and TRBJ1-3; tentatively, D is TRBD1 (5 bases). V lost 4 bases, J lost 0 bases, and 16 bases lay in between. Germline values: CDR1 SEHNR, CDR2 FQNEAQ (reference sequence). This CDR3 comprises 17 residues. Here the CDR3 DNA reads TGTGCCAGCAGCTCCGGGGGAGGGCTAGACTCTGGAAACACCATATATTTT. It yields the protein CASSSGGGLDSGNTIYF.